This is a list of T cell receptor beta chains from one sample in a study of cytomegalovirus exposure and HLA in healthy donors. TCRdb keeps only in-frame clones here, not all; method: immunoSEQ multiplex PCR. Of roughly 160,000 clones in the sample, roughly 79% are singletons; the top ten hold 1.3%. The sequenced sample consisted of PBMCs. These receptors were taken from a man aged 25-40 years in good health and CMV-seronegative. Each CDR3 is given with its conserved first and last residue. The order of the fields is J gene, clone size, V gene, D gene, CDR3 DNA, CDR3 protein. D genes are given only for firm matches. Size values are once, few and many counts, or a class for expanded clones, and some rows have none.

J gene: TRBJ2-7
clone size: once
V gene: TRBV4-2
D gene: TRBD1
CDR3 DNA: TGTGCCAGCAGCCAAGGGGACAGTGGGTCCTACGAGCAGTACTTC
CDR3 protein: CASSQGDSGSYEQYF

J gene: TRBJ2-1
clone size: -
V gene: TRBV6-6
D gene: -
CDR3 DNA: TGTGCCAGCAGTCCCGGGACTTACTACAATGAGCAGTTCTTC
CDR3 protein: CASSPGTYYNEQFF

J gene: TRBJ2-5
clone size: -
V gene: TRBV7-2
D gene: TRBD1
CDR3 DNA: TGTGCCAGCAGCGTGATCGGGACAGGGTTCCAAGAGACCCAGTACTTC
CDR3 protein: CASSVIGTGFQETQYF

J gene: TRBJ1-1
clone size: -
V gene: TRBV14
D gene: -
CDR3 DNA: TGTGCCAGCAGCCAAGATTGGTCACAGCCTTACACTGAAGCTTTCTTT
CDR3 protein: CASSQDWSQPYTEAFF

J gene: TRBJ1-2
clone size: few
V gene: TRBV5-6
D gene: TRBD1
CDR3 DNA: TGTGCCAGCAGCGAGGGACAGGATGGCTACACCTTC
CDR3 protein: CASSEGQDGYTF

J gene: TRBJ1-4
clone size: few
V gene: TRBV6-1
D gene: -
CDR3 DNA: TGTGCCAGCCGGCAGGGTCTTGAAAAACTGTTTTTT
CDR3 protein: CASRQGLEKLFF

J gene: TRBJ2-5
clone size: -
V gene: TRBV25-1
D gene: -
CDR3 DNA: TGTGCCAGCAGTGAGTGGGGGGGCCGAGAGACCCAGTACTTC
CDR3 protein: CASSEWGGRETQYF

J gene: TRBJ1-5
clone size: -
V gene: TRBV7-2
D gene: TRBD1
CDR3 DNA: TGTGCCAGCAGCTGGGACAGGGGTGGCAATCAGCCCCAGCATTTT
CDR3 protein: CASSWDRGGNQPQHF

J gene: TRBJ2-7
clone size: -
V gene: TRBV6-1
D gene: -
CDR3 DNA: TGTGCCAGCAGTGAAAGGCGGGACTACGAGCAGTACTTC
CDR3 protein: CASSERRDYEQYF

J gene: TRBJ2-7
clone size: -
V gene: TRBV7-9
D gene: -
CDR3 DNA: TGTGCCAGCAGCCCCCGTAGTTATATCGACGAGCAGTACTTC
CDR3 protein: CASSPRSYIDEQYF

J gene: TRBJ1-6
clone size: -
V gene: TRBV7-8
D gene: -
CDR3 DNA: TGTGCCAGCCAAAGTCGGGATGCCCGGTTCGGTTCACCCCTCCACTTT
CDR3 protein: CASQSRDARFGSPLHF

J gene: TRBJ1-1
clone size: few
V gene: TRBV19
D gene: -
CDR3 DNA: TGTGCCAGTAGTGCAGGCTTGAACACTGAAGCTTTCTTT
CDR3 protein: CASSAGLNTEAFF

J gene: TRBJ2-3
clone size: -
V gene: TRBV30
D gene: TRBD2
CDR3 DNA: TGTGCCTGGAGTGTACTGGGGACTAGCGGGATTTATTTT
CDR3 protein: CAWSVLGTSGIYF

J gene: TRBJ1-5
clone size: once
V gene: TRBV28
D gene: TRBD1
CDR3 DNA: TGTGCCAGCAGGTCGACAGGGGGTAGCAATCAGCCCCAGCATTTT
CDR3 protein: CASRSTGGSNQPQHF

J gene: TRBJ1-1
clone size: -
V gene: TRBV6-6
D gene: TRBD1
CDR3 DNA: TGTGCCAGCAGGAGGGACAGTTCGAACACTGAAGCTTTCTTT
CDR3 protein: CASRRDSSNTEAFF

J gene: TRBJ1-2
clone size: -
V gene: TRBV5-1
D gene: -
CDR3 DNA: TGCGCCAGCAGCTTCAACAGCTATGGCTACACCTTC
CDR3 protein: CASSFNSYGYTF

J gene: TRBJ1-1
clone size: -
V gene: TRBV4-2
D gene: -
CDR3 DNA: TGTGCCAGCAGCCCAGGACAGAACACTGAAGCTTTCTTT
CDR3 protein: CASSPGQNTEAFF

J gene: TRBJ2-5
clone size: -
V gene: TRBV11-2
D gene: -
CDR3 DNA: TGTGCCAGCAGCTCCCTCTTAGGGGGAGAGACCCAGTACTTC
CDR3 protein: CASSSLLGGETQYF

J gene: TRBJ2-1
clone size: -
V gene: TRBV4-3
D gene: TRBD1
CDR3 DNA: TGCGCCAGCAGCCAACTAAAGGACAGGGTTGGGAATGAGCAGTTCTTC
CDR3 protein: CASSQLKDRVGNEQFF

J gene: TRBJ2-2
clone size: -
V gene: TRBV4-3
D gene: -
CDR3 DNA: TGCGCCAGCAGTACACCGAACACCGGGGAGCTGTTTTTT
CDR3 protein: CASSTPNTGELFF